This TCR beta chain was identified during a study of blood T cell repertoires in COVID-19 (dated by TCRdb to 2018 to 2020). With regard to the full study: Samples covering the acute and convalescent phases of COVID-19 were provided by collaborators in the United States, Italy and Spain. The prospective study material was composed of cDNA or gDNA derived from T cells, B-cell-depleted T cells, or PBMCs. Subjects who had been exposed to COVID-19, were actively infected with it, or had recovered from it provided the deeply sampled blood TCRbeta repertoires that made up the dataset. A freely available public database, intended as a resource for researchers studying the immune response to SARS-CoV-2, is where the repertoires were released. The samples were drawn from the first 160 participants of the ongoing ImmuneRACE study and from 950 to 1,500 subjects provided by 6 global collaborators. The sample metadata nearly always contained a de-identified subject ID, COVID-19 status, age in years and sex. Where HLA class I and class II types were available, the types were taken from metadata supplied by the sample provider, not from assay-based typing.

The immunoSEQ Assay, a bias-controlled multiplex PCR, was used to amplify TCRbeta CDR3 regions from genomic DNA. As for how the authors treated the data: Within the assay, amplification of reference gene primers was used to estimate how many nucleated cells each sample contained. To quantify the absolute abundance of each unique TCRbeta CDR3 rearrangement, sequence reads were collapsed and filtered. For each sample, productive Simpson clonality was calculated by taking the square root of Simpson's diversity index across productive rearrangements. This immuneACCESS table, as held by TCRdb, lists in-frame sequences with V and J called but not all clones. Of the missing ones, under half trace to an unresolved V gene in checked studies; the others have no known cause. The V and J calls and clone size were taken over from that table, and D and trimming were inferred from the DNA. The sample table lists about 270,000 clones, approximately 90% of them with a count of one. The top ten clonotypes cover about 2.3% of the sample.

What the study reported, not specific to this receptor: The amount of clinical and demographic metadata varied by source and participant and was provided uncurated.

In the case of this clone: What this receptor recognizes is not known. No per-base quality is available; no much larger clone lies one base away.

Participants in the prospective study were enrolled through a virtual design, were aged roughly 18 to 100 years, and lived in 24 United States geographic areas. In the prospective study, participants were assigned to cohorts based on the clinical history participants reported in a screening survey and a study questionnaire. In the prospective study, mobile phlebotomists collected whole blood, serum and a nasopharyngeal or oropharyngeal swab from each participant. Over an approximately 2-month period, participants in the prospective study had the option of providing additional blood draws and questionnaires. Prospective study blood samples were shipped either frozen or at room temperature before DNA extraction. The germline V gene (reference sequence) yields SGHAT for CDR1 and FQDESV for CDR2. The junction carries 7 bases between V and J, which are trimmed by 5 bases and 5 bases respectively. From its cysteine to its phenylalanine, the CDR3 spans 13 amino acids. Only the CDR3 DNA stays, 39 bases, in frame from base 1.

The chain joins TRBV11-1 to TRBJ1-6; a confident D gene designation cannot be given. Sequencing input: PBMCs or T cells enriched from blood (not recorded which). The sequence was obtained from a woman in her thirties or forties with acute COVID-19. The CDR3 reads CASSTLDNSPLHF. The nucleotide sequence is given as TGTGCCAGCAGCACTCTAGATAATTCACCCCTCCACTTT.